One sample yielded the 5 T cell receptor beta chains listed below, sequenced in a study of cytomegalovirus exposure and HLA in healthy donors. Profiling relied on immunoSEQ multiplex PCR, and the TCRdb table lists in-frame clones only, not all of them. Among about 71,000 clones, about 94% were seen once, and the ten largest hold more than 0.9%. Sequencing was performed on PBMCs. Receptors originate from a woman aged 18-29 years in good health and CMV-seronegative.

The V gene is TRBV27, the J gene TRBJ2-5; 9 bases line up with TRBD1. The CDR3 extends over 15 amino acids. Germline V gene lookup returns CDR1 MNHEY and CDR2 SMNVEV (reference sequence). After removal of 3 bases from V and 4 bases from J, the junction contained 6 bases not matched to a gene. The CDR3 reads CASSFTGGEGETQYF. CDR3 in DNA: TGTGCCAGCAGTTTCACAGGGGGCGAGGGAGAGACCCAGTACTTC.

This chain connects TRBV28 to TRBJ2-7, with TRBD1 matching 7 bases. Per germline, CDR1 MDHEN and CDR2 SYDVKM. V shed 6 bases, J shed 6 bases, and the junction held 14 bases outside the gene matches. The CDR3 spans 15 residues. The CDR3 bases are TGTGCCAGCAGCCCCGGACAGGTCACGGTCCCCGAGCAGTACTTC. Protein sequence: CASSPGQVTVPEQYF.

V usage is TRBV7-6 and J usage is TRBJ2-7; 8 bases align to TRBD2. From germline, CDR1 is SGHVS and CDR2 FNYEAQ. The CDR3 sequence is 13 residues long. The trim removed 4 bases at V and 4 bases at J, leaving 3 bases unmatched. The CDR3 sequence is CASSSSGSYEQYF. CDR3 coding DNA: TGTGCCAGCAGCTCTAGCGGGTCATACGAGCAGTACTTC.

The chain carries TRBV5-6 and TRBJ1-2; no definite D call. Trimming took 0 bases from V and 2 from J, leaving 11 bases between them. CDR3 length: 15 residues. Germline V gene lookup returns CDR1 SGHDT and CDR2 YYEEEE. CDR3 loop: CASSLGQILNYGYTF. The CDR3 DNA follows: TGTGCCAGCAGCTTGGGTCAGATTTTAAACTATGGCTACACCTTC.

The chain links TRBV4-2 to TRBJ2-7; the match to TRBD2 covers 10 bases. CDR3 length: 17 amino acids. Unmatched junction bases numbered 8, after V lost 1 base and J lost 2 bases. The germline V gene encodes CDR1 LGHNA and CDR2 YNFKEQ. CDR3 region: CASSQGAASGSPYEQYF. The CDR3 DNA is TGTGCCAGCAGCCAAGGGGCGGCTAGCGGGAGTCCCTACGAGCAGTACTTC.